This T cell receptor (beta chain) was recovered during a study of T-cell reconstitution after alpha-beta-depleted transplantation in children. This clonotype was detected many times. This CDR3 is 12 amino acids long. Unmatched junction bases numbered 6, after V lost 5 bases and J lost 5 bases. Germline CDR1 and CDR2: DFQATT and SNEGSKA (reference sequence). This sample's TCRbeta library carried unique molecular identifier barcodes. MiXCR was run by TCRdb on the PCR reads, yielding one entry per CDR3 protein. The profile shows about 480,000 distinct CDR3 sequences, under 15% of them singletons. Sequenced material: PBMCs from the stem cell graft donor, taken from the stem cell graft. This sequence joins TRBV20-1 and TRBJ2-7; TRBD1 matches at 7 bases. This clonotype originated in a human donor who donated a stem cell graft to a child with combined immunodeficiency. The CDR3 loop reads CSALDRTHEQYF. CDR3 nucleotides: TGCAGTGCTTTGGACAGGACACACGAGCAGTACTTC.